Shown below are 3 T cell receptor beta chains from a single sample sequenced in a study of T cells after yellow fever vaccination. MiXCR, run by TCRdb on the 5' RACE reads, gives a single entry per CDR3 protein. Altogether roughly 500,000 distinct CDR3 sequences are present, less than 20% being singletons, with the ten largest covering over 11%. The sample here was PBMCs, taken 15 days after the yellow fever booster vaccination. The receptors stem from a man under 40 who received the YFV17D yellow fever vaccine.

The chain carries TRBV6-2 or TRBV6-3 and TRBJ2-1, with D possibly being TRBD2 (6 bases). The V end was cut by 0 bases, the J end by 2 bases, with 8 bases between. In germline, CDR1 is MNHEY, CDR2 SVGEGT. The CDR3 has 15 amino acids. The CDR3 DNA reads TGTGCCAGCAGTTACTCTAGCGGCCCCTACAATGAGCAGTTCTTC. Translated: CASSYSSGPYNEQFF.

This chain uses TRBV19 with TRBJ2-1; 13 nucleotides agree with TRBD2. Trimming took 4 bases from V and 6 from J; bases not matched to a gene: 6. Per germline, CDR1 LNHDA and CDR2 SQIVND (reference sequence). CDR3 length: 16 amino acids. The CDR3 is CASSTELAGGANEQFF. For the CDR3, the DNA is TGTGCCAGTAGTACTGAACTAGCGGGAGGGGCCAATGAGCAGTTCTTC.

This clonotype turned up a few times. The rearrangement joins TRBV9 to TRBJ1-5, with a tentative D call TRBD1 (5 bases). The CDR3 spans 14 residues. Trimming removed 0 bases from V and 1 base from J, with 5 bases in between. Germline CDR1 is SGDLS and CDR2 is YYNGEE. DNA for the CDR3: TGTGCCAGCAGCGTAGAGGGGAGCAATCAGCCCCAGCATTTT. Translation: CASSVEGSNQPQHF.